The 15 T cell receptor beta chains listed next were all sequenced from one sample in a study of blood T cell repertoires in COVID-19. Assay used: immunoSEQ multiplex PCR; TCRdb lists only in-frame clones, some missing. This table has around 68,000 clones, around 86% appearing once. Source material: peripheral blood. The receptors stem from a man over 45 with active COVID-19.

This clone was picked up one time. V gene TRBV30 combines with J gene TRBJ1-2, with TRBD1 matching 9 bases. The CDR3 extends over 14 amino acids. The ends lost 6 bases at V and 3 bases at J; junction bases unmatched: 8. Germline assignment: CDR1 GTSNPN and CDR2 SVGIG (reference sequence). The CDR3 here is CACWDRAVYYGYTF. The CDR3 DNA reads as TGTGCCTGTTGGGACAGGGCGGTTTACTATGGCTACACCTTC.

The rearrangement uses TRBV19 and TRBJ1-5; tentative D call: TRBD1 (6 bases). This CDR3 has 14 amino acids. Germline lookup yields CDR1 LNHDA and CDR2 SQIVND (reference sequence). V dropped 5 bases and J dropped 3 bases, with 11 bases sitting between them. CDR3 loop: CASSLRDTNQPQHF. The DNA of the CDR3 is TGTGCCAGTAGTCTCCGGGACACCAATCAGCCCCAGCATTTT.

This rearrangement joins TRBV5-1 to TRBJ2-7; TRBD2 is a possible D gene (6 bases). The CDR3 runs to 15 residues. The V end lost 7 bases, the J end lost 0 bases, and 17 bases lay between the germline ends. CDR1 is SGHRS and CDR2 is YFSETQ in the germline V gene. The CDR3 nucleotides read TGCGCCAGCCGACGAGGAGGACTAAGCTCCTACGAGCAGTACTTC. Its translation is CASRRGGLSSYEQYF.

The chain combines TRBV4-3 with TRBJ1-4; TRBD1 aligns across 8 bases. The V and J ends lost 4 bases and 8 bases, in that order; junction bases with no gene match: 6. This CDR3 region has 14 residues. Germline V CDR1 and CDR2: LGHNA, YSLEER. The CDR3 bases are TGCGCCAGCAGCCCTCAGGGGGCTTACGAAAAACTGTTTTTT. This translates into CASSPQGAYEKLFF.

This chain joins TRBV9 and TRBJ2-2, with a tentative D call TRBD2 (6 bases). V was clipped by 1 base and J by 8 bases, with 18 bases between them. Germline values: CDR1 SGDLS, CDR2 YYNGEE. This CDR3 contains 16 residues. The CDR3 bases are TGTGCCAGCAGCGTAATAGGTCCGCAGGCGGGGGGGGAGCTGTTTTTT. Amino acid sequence: CASSVIGPQAGGELFF. The complete variable domain, with remaining parts taken from reference TRBV9 and TRBJ2-2, reads DSGVTQTPKHLITATGQRVTLRCSPRSGDLSVYWYQQSLDQGLQFLIQYYNGEERAKGNILERFSAQQFPDLHSELNLSSLELGDSALYFCASSVIGPQAGGELFFGEGSRLTVL.

The rearrangement uses TRBV7-9 and TRBJ2-1; D might be TRBD1 (5 bases). The V gene lost 2 bases and the J gene lost 7 bases, with 9 bases spanning the gap. Germline V gene sequence: CDR1 SEHNR, CDR2 FQNEAQ (reference sequence). The CDR3 extends over 13 amino acids. CDR3 in DNA: TGTGCCAGCAGCTTAACAGGTGAAAATGAGCAGTTCTTC. Encoded protein: CASSLTGENEQFF.

This clone is a singleton in its sample. The rearrangement joins TRBV19 to TRBJ1-2; tentatively, D is TRBD1 (5 bases). Trimming took 8 bases from V and 4 from J, leaving 20 bases between them. The CDR3 extends over 15 amino acids. Per the germline V gene, CDR1 is LNHDA and CDR2 is SQIVND (reference sequence). CDR3 loop: CASGDLSRDGYGYTF. The CDR3 coding sequence is TGTGCCAGTGGAGATCTCTCCAGGGATGGCTATGGCTACACCTTC.

In this sample, this clone turned up a few times. The V call is TRBV7-2, the J call TRBJ1-5; D uncertain. V dropped 6 bases and J dropped 1 base, with 7 bases sitting between them. Germline V gene sequence: CDR1 SGHTA, CDR2 FQGNSA. The length of the CDR3 is 13 residues. The CDR3 here is CASRLLSNQPQHF. DNA for the CDR3: TGTGCCAGCAGACTCTTGAGCAATCAGCCCCAGCATTTT.

The chain carries TRBV6-6 and TRBJ1-2; D unresolved. This CDR3 has 12 residues. CDR1 MNHNY and CDR2 SVGAGI come from the germline V gene (reference sequence). The V end lost 5 bases, the J end lost 8 bases, and 12 bases lay between the germline ends. CDR3 DNA: TGTGCCAGCAGTCAAGAAAGAGGAGGCTACACCTTC. Translated, it gives CASSQERGGYTF.

This chain joins TRBV10-3 and TRBJ1-6, with a possible D match to TRBD1 (6 bases). Per the germline V gene, CDR1 is ENHRY and CDR2 is SYGVKD. Trimming shortened V by 7 bases and J by 3 bases, and 10 bases separated the two germline ends. The CDR3 is 14 residues long. The CDR3 DNA is TGTGCCATCAAGGACAGTAACTATAATTCACCCCTCCACTTT. This translates into CAIKDSNYNSPLHF.

Only one count was recorded for this clone. CDR3 sequence: CASSPRDRTYEQYF. The CDR3 DNA is TGCGCCAGCAGCCCGCGGGACAGAACCTACGAGCAGTACTTC. The rearrangement joins TRBV5-1 to TRBJ2-7; tentatively, D is TRBD1 (7 bases). The V and J ends lost 4 bases and 2 bases respectively, with 13 bases between them. CDR1 is SGHRS and CDR2 is YFSETQ in the germline V gene. CDR3 length equals 14 residues.

The V gene is TRBV4-3, the J gene TRBJ1-1, with a weak D call TRBD1 (5 bases). Looked up from germline, CDR1 is LGHNA and CDR2 is YSLEER. This CDR3 region has 16 residues. The V and J ends lost 4 bases and 0 bases respectively, with 15 bases between them. The CDR3 sequence: CASSPQVGEMNTEAFF. Here the CDR3 DNA reads TGCGCCAGCAGCCCACAGGTAGGAGAAATGAACACTGAAGCTTTCTTT.

The V call is TRBV28, the J call TRBJ1-3; TRBD1 matches 7 bases. V shed 5 bases and J 0 bases; nucleotides not matched to a gene: 10. The germline V gene has CDR1 MDHEN and CDR2 SYDVKM. This CDR3 region has 17 residues. The CDR3 DNA is TGTGCCAGCAGTCCCCCGATGGGACAGAGCTCTGGAAACACCATATATTTT. Protein: CASSPPMGQSSGNTIYF.

This clone was found once. The V gene is TRBV9, the J gene TRBJ1-2; TRBD1 aligns across 7 bases. Germline V lookup: CDR1 SGDLS, CDR2 YYNGEE. The CDR3 consists of 15 residues. Trimming cost V 3 bases and J 6 bases; bases outside gene matches: 11. The CDR3 DNA reads as TGTGCCAGCAGCGCCGGGACAGCGAAACCCCATGGCTACACCTTC. Protein: CASSAGTAKPHGYTF.

For the CDR3, the DNA is TGTGCCAGCAGTTTATTCAAGTGGGGGGGCGAGAACACTGAAGCTTTCTTT. It translates to CASSLFKWGGENTEAFF. The chain links TRBV27 to TRBJ1-1, with D maybe TRBD1 (6 bases). Germline V gives CDR1 MNHEY, CDR2 SMNVEV (reference sequence). V lost 1 base and J lost 1, with 16 bases in between. There are 17 residues in the CDR3.